Listed below are T cell receptor beta chains from one sample, sequenced in a study of radiation and T cells in renal cell carcinoma. Generated by immunoSEQ multiplex PCR, the TCRdb table keeps only in-frame clones and is missing some. This table has 20,000 or so clones, around 50% appearing once. This material consisted of tumor tissue, taken from a patient whose treatment included radiotherapy and nephrectomy. Receptor source: a man aged 50 to 59 with renal cell carcinoma. CDR3s include the opening cysteine and the closing phenylalanine or tryptophan. Fields, in order: clone size, V gene, J gene, D gene, CDR3 protein, CDR3 DNA. A D gene is named only where the DNA matches it firmly. Part of the rows lack a size; the others show once, few, many or a class for expanded clones.

>many|TRBV7-6|TRBJ1-1|TRBD1
CASSLGSGGDSEAFF
TGTGCCAGCAGCTTAGGATCAGGGGGCGATTCCGAAGCTTTCTTT
>NA|TRBV6-6|TRBJ1-1|TRBD1
CASSLQGQETEAFF
TGTGCCAGCAGTCTACAGGGGCAGGAAACTGAAGCTTTCTTT
>once|TRBV29-1|TRBJ1-5|NA
CSVKPQGSDQPQHF
TGCAGCGTTAAGCCGCAGGGGTCCGATCAGCCCCAGCATTTT
>NA|TRBV6-1|TRBJ1-1|NA
CASSAREGTEAFF
TGTGCCAGCAGTGCTCGGGAAGGGACTGAAGCTTTCTTT
>NA|TRBV4-2|TRBJ1-1|TRBD1
CASRPGTGGNENTEAFF
TGTGCCAGCAGACCCGGGACAGGGGGCAACGAGAACACTGAAGCTTTCTTT
>NA|TRBV2|TRBJ2-1|TRBD2
CASRASGGAYNEQFF
TGTGCCAGCAGAGCTAGCGGGGGGGCCTACAATGAGCAGTTCTTC
>once|TRBV21-1|TRBJ1-2|NA
CASSRYYGYTF
TGTGCCAGCAGCAGGTACTATGGCTACACCTTC
>NA|TRBV6-5|TRBJ2-7|NA
CASSSIGGDRSYEQYF
TGTGCCAGCAGTTCGATCGGCGGGGACCGCTCCTACGAGCAGTACTTC
>many|TRBV14|TRBJ2-2|NA
CASSSGGSGELFF
TGTGCCAGCAGCTCGGGTGGGTCCGGGGAGCTGTTTTTT
>NA|TRBV10-3|TRBJ2-7|TRBD1
CAISESSHRGSYEQYF
TGTGCCATCAGTGAGTCCTCCCACAGGGGGTCTTACGAGCAGTACTTC
>NA|TRBV18|TRBJ2-3|TRBD2
CASSRTSTSDTDTQYF
TGTGCCAGCTCTCGCACTTCGACTAGCGACACAGATACGCAGTATTTT
>NA|TRBV5-4|TRBJ2-7|TRBD2
CASSLGLAGGFSYEQYF
TGTGCCAGCAGCTTGGGGCTAGCGGGGGGTTTCTCCTACGAGCAGTACTTC
>NA|TRBV7-9|TRBJ1-2|NA
CASSLASGVGGSGYTF
TGTGCCAGCAGCTTAGCCAGCGGAGTGGGAGGTAGTGGCTACACCTTC
>few|TRBV29-1|TRBJ1-1|NA
CSVVSGRGVNTEAFF
TGCAGCGTTGTATCCGGGAGGGGGGTGAACACTGAAGCTTTCTTT
>few|TRBV9|TRBJ2-1|NA
CASSVGNNEQFF
TGTGCCAGCAGCGTAGGAAACAATGAGCAGTTCTTC
>NA|TRBV7-2|TRBJ2-5|NA
CASSLNNEQTQYF
TGTGCCAGCAGCTTAAACAATGAGCAGACCCAGTACTTC
>few|TRBV4-1|TRBJ2-7|NA
CASSLLEQGYSYEQYF
TGCGCCAGCAGCCTTCTGGAGCAGGGCTACTCCTACGAGCAGTACTTC
>NA|TRBV18|TRBJ2-3|NA
CASSPEYTDTQYF
TGTGCCAGCTCACCCGAATACACAGATACGCAGTATTTT
>few|TRBV6-1|TRBJ1-1|NA
CASRSGGVRTEAFF
TGTGCCAGCAGGTCGGGTGGGGTGAGAACTGAAGCTTTCTTT
>few|TRBV2|TRBJ2-5|NA
CASSNWAGEETQYF
TGTGCCAGCAGTAATTGGGCAGGGGAAGAGACCCAGTACTTC
>NA|TRBV7-9|TRBJ1-2|TRBD1
CASSPGTGGYGYTF
TGTGCCAGCAGCCCGGGGACAGGGGGATATGGCTACACCTTC
>NA|TRBV5-4|TRBJ2-5|NA
CASSLILGETQYF
TGTGCCAGCAGCTTGATACTAGGGGAGACCCAGTACTTC
>NA|TRBV28|TRBJ1-1|NA
CASSPPDRNTEAFF
TGTGCCAGCAGTCCGCCCGACCGGAACACTGAAGCTTTCTTT
>NA|TRBV10-3|TRBJ2-3|TRBD2
CAISGLAGGSTDTQYF
TGTGCCATCAGTGGACTAGCGGGAGGGTCCACAGATACGCAGTATTTT
>few|TRBV7-6|TRBJ2-7|TRBD2
CASSLGTSGGEQYF
TGTGCCAGCAGCTTAGGGACTAGCGGTGGCGAGCAGTACTTC
>NA|TRBV5-1|TRBJ1-1|NA
CASSLVSRDTEAFF
TGCGCCAGCAGCTTGGTTAGCAGGGACACTGAAGCTTTCTTT
>NA|TRBV11-1|TRBJ2-7|NA
CASSSDGDPSYEQYF
TGTGCCAGCAGCTCCGACGGGGACCCCTCCTACGAGCAGTACTTC
>NA|TRBV30|TRBJ2-7|NA
CAWSDGPLNEQYF
TGTGCCTGGAGTGATGGACCTCTAAACGAGCAGTACTTC
>NA|TRBV5-4|TRBJ2-2|TRBD1
CASSIQGGLPGELFF
TGTGCCAGCAGCATACAGGGGGGTCTACCCGGGGAGCTGTTTTTT
>NA|TRBV5-1|TRBJ2-7|TRBD2
CASSLGRGRMNEQYF
TGCGCCAGCAGCTTGGGGCGCGGGAGGATGAACGAGCAGTACTTC
>NA|TRBV29-1|TRBJ2-2|NA
CSVVAGTGELFF
TGCAGCGTTGTGGCAGGGACCGGGGAGCTGTTTTTT
>NA|TRBV10-3|TRBJ2-2|TRBD1
CAISGTGTGVSGELFF
TGTGCCATCAGCGGTACCGGGACAGGGGTCTCCGGGGAGCTGTTTTTT
>few|TRBV6-5|TRBJ2-1|NA
CASSYGPNNEQFF
TGTGCCAGCAGTTACGGCCCTAACAATGAGCAGTTCTTC
>NA|TRBV9|TRBJ1-2|NA
CASSVAVQAGGYTF
TGTGCCAGCAGCGTAGCAGTACAGGCGGGTGGCTACACCTTC
>NA|TRBV9|TRBJ1-2|NA
CASRGLGATYGYTF
TGTGCCAGTAGGGGTCTGGGGGCAACCTATGGCTACACCTTC
>NA|TRBV5-1|TRBJ2-3|NA
CASSLRGLGTDTQYF
TGCGCCAGCAGCTTACGCGGGCTAGGGACAGATACGCAGTATTTT